The 14 T cell receptor beta chains given below trace back to one sample, sequenced in a study of T cells in Graves' hyperthyroidism and ophthalmopathy (dated by TCRdb to between 2017 and 2020). The protocol used for the library was multiplex PCR. Sequencing instrument: Illumina HiSeq 2000. TCR beta CDR3 regions were amplified from RNA transcripts. A first-round RT-PCR of the TCR CDR3 used the HTBI primer set with the Qiagen OneStep RT-PCR kit. TCRdb trimmed public reads at Q25 via fastp, called clones via MiXCR and kept in-frame beta chains. Every entry covers one CDR3 protein and lists the most common genes and DNA from its rows. For this sample the table gives approximately 600,000 distinct CDR3 sequences, of which 15% to 20% were detected only once. Around 3.9% of the sample goes to the ten largest clones. The sample consisted of blood. The receptors were sampled from a woman aged 25 to 45 with Graves' hyperthyroidism.

The chain uses TRBV4-2 and TRBJ2-7; 10 bases align to TRBD2. V shed 5 bases, J shed 0 bases, and the junction held 7 bases outside the gene matches. The CDR3 loop spans 16 amino acids. The germline CDR1 and CDR2 sequences are LGHNA and YNFKEQ. In DNA form, the CDR3 reads TGTGCCAGCAGCTCTCTTAGCGGGAGGACCTCCTACGAGCAGTACTTC. This sequence encodes CASSSLSGRTSYEQYF.

This clonotype occurred many times. CDR3 coding DNA: TGTGCCAGCAGCCCCCCAAGGACTACCATCTACGAGCAGTACTTC. This translates into CASSPPRTTIYEQYF. This chain joins TRBV7-8 and TRBJ2-7; TRBD2 might be the D (6 bases). There are 15 residues in the CDR3. Deletions cut 5 bases from V and 3 bases from J, with 17 bases between. Germline loops: CDR1 SGHVS, CDR2 FQNEAQ.

This clonotype has ten or more counts. The rearrangement uses TRBV11-3 and TRBJ2-3, with TRBD1 matching 9 bases. After removal of 3 bases from V and 5 bases from J, the junction contained 6 bases not matched to a gene. CDR1 and CDR2 (germline): SGHNT, YENEEA. This CDR3 region has 15 residues. CDR3 in amino acids: CASSLGQGGGDTQYF. CDR3 DNA sequence: TGTGCCAGCAGCTTGGGACAGGGTGGGGGAGATACGCAGTATTTT.

This clonotype was counted ten times or more. This chain joins TRBV7-2 and TRBJ1-5, with TRBD1 matching over 8 bases. Germline CDR1 and CDR2: SGHTA and FQGNSA. J gave up 3 bases and V 5 bases, and 12 bases lay outside the gene matches. The CDR3 has 17 amino acids. The CDR3 DNA follows: TGTGCCAGCAGCGTACATCAGGGGGCGATTGCCAATCAGCCCCAGCATTTT. Residues: CASSVHQGAIANQPQHF. Variable domain in full (rest from reference TRBV7-2 and TRBJ1-5): GAGVSQSPSNKVTEKGKDVELRCDPISGHTALYWYRQSLGQGLEFLIYFQGNSAPDKSGLPSDRFSAERTGGSVSTLTIQRTQQEDSAVYLCASSVHQGAIANQPQHFGDGTRLSIL.

As concerns this clonotype: Compared with germline, one end of the junction differs, possibly owing to a read error. The genes are TRBV5-1 and TRBJ2-1; 8 nucleotides match TRBD1. CDR1 and CDR2 from the germline V gene are SGHRS and YFSETQ. This CDR3 contains 15 residues. Here the CDR3 DNA reads TGCGCCAGCAGCTCACAGGGGGTGTCCTACAATGAGCGGTTCTTC. Encoded protein: CASSSQGVSYNERFF.

The gene calls are TRBV5-1 and TRBJ1-4; D not certain. Germline CDR1 reads SGHRS; CDR2 reads YFSETQ. The CDR3 extends over 14 amino acids. The V and J ends lost 4 bases and 0 bases respectively, with 7 bases between them. The CDR3 spells CASSAEATNEKLFF. The CDR3 nucleotides are TGCGCCAGCAGCGCGGAAGCAACTAATGAAAAACTGTTTTTT.

The chain uses TRBV15 and TRBJ2-3, with 8 bases lining up with TRBD2. The length of the CDR3 is 17 residues. V was clipped by 1 base and J by 4 bases; unmatched bases: 10. Germline V lookup: CDR1 LNHNV, CDR2 YYDKDF (reference sequence). The CDR3 coding sequence is TGTGCCACCAGCAGAGTCCCTACGACTAGCGCAGCAGATACGCAGTATTTT. Translation gives CATSRVPTTSAADTQYF. The full variable domain, its missing parts supplied by reference TRBV15 and TRBJ2-3, is DAMVIQNPRYQVTQFGKPVTLSCSQTLNHNVMYWYQQKSSQAPKLLFHYYDKDFNNEADTPDNFQSRRPNTSFCFLDIRSPGLGDTAMYLCATSRVPTTSAADTQYFGPGTRLTVL.

This clonotype was found many times. The rearrangement joins TRBV30 to TRBJ1-5; D is unclear. The CDR3 extends over 13 amino acids. Germline V gene sequence: CDR1 GTSNPN, CDR2 SVGIG (reference sequence). Trimming left V 2 bases short and J 5 bases short, with 10 bases between. This chain's CDR3 is CAWSRAGDQPQHF. The DNA for the CDR3 is TGTGCCTGGAGTAGGGCCGGTGATCAGCCCCAGCATTTT.

This clonotype was seen only a few times. This chain links TRBV20-1 with TRBJ2-1, with TRBD1 matching over 7 bases. The germline V gene encodes CDR1 DFQATT and CDR2 SNEGSKA (reference sequence). CDR3 length: 12 amino acids. J lost 12 bases, V lost 8 bases, and 13 bases had no gene match. The CDR3 loop is CSTRQGEVGQFF. CDR3 coding DNA: TGCAGTACGCGACAGGGTGAAGTTGGGCAGTTCTTC.

This chain uses TRBV20-1 with TRBJ2-3, with TRBD2 matching 7 bases. The CDR3 totals 18 residues. Germline CDR1 is DFQATT and CDR2 is SNEGSKA (reference sequence). Losses at the gene ends were 7 bases for V and 1 base for J; bases not matched to a gene: 20. Here the CDR3 reads CSGGAAGAPWGGTDTQYF. The CDR3 coding sequence is TGCAGTGGTGGGGCGGCGGGAGCCCCCTGGGGGGGCACAGATACGCAGTATTTT.

The rearrangement links TRBV5-5 to TRBJ2-1; no firm D call. Between the trimmed V and J ends, which lost 4 bases and 2 bases, there was a span of 13 bases. The CDR3 covers 15 residues. Germline values: CDR1 SGHKS, CDR2 YYEKEE (reference sequence). The CDR3 DNA reads TGTGCCAGCAGCCGTGCGGACGGAGCCTACAATGAGCAGTTCTTC. This sequence encodes CASSRADGAYNEQFF. Combining the CDR3 with reference TRBV5-5 and TRBJ2-1 gives the whole variable domain DAGVTQSPTHLIKTRGQQVTLRCSPISGHKSVSWYQQVLGQGPQFIFQYYEKEERGRGNFPDRFSARQFPNYSSELNVNALLLGDSALYLCASSRADGAYNEQFFGPGTRLTVL.

This clonotype was detected many times. The CDR3 here is CASSRPQGTNEKLFF. Here the CDR3 DNA reads TGTGCCAGCAGCCGACCTCAGGGGACTAATGAAAAACTGTTTTTT. The chain carries TRBV28 and TRBJ1-4; D is perhaps TRBD1 (6 bases). The CDR3 loop spans 15 amino acids. V lost 6 bases and J 2 bases, leaving 13 bases between the germline ends. Germline-derived CDR1 and CDR2 are MDHEN and SYDVKM.

In this sample, this clonotype turned up once. The rearrangement joins TRBV2 to TRBJ1-6; perhaps TRBD1 as D (5 bases). Trimming removed 1 base from V and 9 bases from J, with 10 bases in between. CDR3 length: 14 amino acids. From germline, CDR1 is SNHLY and CDR2 FYNNEI. CDR3 loop: CASSEGTLTSPLHF. The CDR3 region has the DNA TGTGCCAGCAGTGAAGGGACATTAACTTCACCCCTCCACTTT.

In this sample, this clonotype turned up a few times. The chain has TRBV29-1 and TRBJ2-3, with 9 nucleotides matching TRBD2. Germline CDR1 and CDR2: SQVTM and ANQGSEA. CDR3 length equals 18 residues. The V and J ends lost 0 bases and 5 bases, in that order; junction bases with no gene match: 15. CDR3 in DNA: TGCAGCGTTGAAGATTCAACGGCTAGCGGGAATTTAGGAGATACGCAGTATTTT. This codes for CSVEDSTASGNLGDTQYF.